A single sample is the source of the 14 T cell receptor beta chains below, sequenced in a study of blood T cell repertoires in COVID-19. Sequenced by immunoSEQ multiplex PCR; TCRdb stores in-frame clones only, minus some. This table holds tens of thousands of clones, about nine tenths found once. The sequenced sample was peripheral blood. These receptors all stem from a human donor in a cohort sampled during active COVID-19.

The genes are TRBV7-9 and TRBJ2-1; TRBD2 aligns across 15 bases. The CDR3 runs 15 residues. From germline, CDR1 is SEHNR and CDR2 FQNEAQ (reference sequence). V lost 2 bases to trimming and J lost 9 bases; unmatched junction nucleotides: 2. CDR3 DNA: TGTGCCAGCAGCTTACCGGGACTAGCGGGGGGTGAGCAGTTCTTC. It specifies CASSLPGLAGGEQFF.

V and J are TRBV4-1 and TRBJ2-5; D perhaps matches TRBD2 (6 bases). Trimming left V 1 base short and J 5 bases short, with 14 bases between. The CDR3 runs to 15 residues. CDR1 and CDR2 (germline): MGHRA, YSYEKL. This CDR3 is CASSQGYPGGETQYF. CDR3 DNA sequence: TGCGCCAGCAGCCAAGGTTATCCTGGGGGGGAGACCCAGTACTTC.

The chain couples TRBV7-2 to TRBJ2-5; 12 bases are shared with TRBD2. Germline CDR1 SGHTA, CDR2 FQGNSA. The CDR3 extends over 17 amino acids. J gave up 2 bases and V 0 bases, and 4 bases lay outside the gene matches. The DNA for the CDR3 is TGTGCCAGCAGCTTAGCCCTAGCGGGGGGGGGACAAGAGACCCAGTACTTC. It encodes CASSLALAGGGQETQYF.

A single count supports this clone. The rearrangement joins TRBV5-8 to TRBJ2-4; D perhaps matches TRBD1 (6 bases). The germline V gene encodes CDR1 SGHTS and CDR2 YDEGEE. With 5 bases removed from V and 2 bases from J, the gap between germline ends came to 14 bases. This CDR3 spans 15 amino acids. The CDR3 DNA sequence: TGTGCCAGCAGTCACGATACAGGGACCAAAAACATTCAGTACTTC. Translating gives CASSHDTGTKNIQYF.

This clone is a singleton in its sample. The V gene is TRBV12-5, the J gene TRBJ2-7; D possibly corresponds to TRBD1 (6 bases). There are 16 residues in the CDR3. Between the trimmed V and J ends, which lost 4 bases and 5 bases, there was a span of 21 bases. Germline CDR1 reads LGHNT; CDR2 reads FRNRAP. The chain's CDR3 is CASGSHRTVVAHEQYF. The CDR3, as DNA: TGTGCTAGTGGTTCCCATAGGACAGTCGTAGCCCACGAGCAGTACTTC.

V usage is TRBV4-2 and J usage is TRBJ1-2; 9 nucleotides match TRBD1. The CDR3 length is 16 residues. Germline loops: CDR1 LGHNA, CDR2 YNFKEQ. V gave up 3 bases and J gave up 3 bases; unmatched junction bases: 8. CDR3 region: CASSQDAGQGDYGYTF. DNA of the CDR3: TGTGCCAGCAGCCAGGACGCGGGACAGGGTGACTATGGCTACACCTTC.

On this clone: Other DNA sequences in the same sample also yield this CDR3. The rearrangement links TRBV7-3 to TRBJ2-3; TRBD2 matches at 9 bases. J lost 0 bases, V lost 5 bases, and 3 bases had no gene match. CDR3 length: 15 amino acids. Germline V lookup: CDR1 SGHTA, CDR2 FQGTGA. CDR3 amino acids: CASSRAGGSTDTQYF. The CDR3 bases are TGTGCCAGCAGCCGCGCGGGGGGGAGCACAGATACGCAGTATTTT.

The CDR3 bases are TGTGCCACCGGGCTGGGGACTCCCCTCCACTTT. Translation: CATGLGTPLHF. This chain uses TRBV28 with TRBJ1-6, with D possibly TRBD1 on 5 matching bases. Trimming left V 10 bases short and J 13 bases short, with 14 bases between. CDR1 and CDR2 (germline): MDHEN, SYDVKM. The CDR3 is 11 amino acids.

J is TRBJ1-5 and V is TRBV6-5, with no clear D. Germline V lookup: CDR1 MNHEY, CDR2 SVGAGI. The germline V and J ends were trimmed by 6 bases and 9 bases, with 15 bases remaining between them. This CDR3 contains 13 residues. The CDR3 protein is CASRSAESGPQHF. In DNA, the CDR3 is TGTGCCAGCAGATCAGCGGAGTCGGGGCCCCAGCATTTT.

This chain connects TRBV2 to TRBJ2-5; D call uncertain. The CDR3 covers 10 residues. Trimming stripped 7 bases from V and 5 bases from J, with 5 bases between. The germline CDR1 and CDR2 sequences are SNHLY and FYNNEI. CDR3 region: CASNRETQYF. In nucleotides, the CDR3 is TGTGCCAGCAACCGGGAGACCCAGTACTTC.

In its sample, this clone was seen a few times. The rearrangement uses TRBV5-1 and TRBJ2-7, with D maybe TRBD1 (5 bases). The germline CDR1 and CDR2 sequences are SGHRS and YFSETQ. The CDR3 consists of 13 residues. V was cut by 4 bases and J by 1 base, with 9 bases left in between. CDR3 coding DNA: TGCGCCAGCAGCCTGGACATTTCCTACGAGCAGTACTTC. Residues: CASSLDISYEQYF.

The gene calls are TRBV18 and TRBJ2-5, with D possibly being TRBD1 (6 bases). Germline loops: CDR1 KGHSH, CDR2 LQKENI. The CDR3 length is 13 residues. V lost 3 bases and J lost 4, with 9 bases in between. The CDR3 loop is CASSPRGGETQYF. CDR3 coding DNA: TGTGCCAGCTCACCGAGAGGGGGAGAGACCCAGTACTTC.

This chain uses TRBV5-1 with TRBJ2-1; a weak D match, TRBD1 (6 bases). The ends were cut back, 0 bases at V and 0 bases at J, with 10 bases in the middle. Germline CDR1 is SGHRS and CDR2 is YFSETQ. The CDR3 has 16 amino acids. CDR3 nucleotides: TGCGCCAGCAGCTTGGCCGCGGACAGCTCCTACAATGAGCAGTTCTTC. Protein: CASSLAADSSYNEQFF.

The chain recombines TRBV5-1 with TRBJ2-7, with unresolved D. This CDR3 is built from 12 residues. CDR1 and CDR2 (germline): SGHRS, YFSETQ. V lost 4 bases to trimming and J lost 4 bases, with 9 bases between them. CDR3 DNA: TGCGCCAGCAGCGAGACAAGGTACGAGCAGTACTTC. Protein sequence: CASSETRYEQYF.